This T cell receptor (beta chain) was documented in a study of OX40 agonist ivuxolimab in advanced cancers. The CDR3 is 14 amino acids. In germline, CDR1 is MNHEY, CDR2 SVGAGI. The V gene end was trimmed by 6 bases and the J gene end by 4 bases; junction bases not matched to a gene: 5. Measured with immunoSEQ multiplex PCR; TCRdb has only the in-frame clones, and not every one. The sample has about 60,000 clones, over 80% seen once. The origin of this receptor is an adult with an advanced solid tumor such as melanoma, head and neck, liver or kidney cancer. Here the sequenced sample was CD4+ or CD8+ T cells sorted from blood, taken in a trial of the OX40 agonist ivuxolimab. This chain connects TRBV6-5 to TRBJ2-2; 7 nucleotides agree with TRBD1. The CDR3 loop is CASSQTGTTGELFF. For the CDR3, the DNA is TGTGCCAGCAGCCAGACAGGGACCACCGGGGAGCTGTTTTTT.